A single sample gave rise to the 16 T cell receptor beta chains below, sequenced in a study of glioma-infiltrating T cells after dendritic cell vaccination. Generated by immunoSEQ multiplex PCR, the TCRdb table keeps only in-frame clones and is missing some. The top ten hold 15% to 19% of the sample, which has 45,000 to 60,000 clones, just under 85% seen once. The time point was: after dendritic cell vaccination, including at tumor progression/relapse. The sequenced sample was blood, obtained after dendritic cell vaccination. Receptors originate from a human donor with glioblastoma.

The rearrangement joins TRBV7-9 to TRBJ1-4; a weak D match, TRBD1 (6 bases). This CDR3 is built from 17 residues. Between the trimmed V and J ends, which lost 2 bases and 2 bases, there was a span of 15 bases. Germline V gene lookup returns CDR1 SEHNR and CDR2 FQNEAQ (reference sequence). The CDR3 loop is CASSLRGGVGTNEKLFF. Written as DNA, the CDR3 is TGTGCCAGCAGCTTAAGGGGGGGGGTCGGGACTAATGAAAAACTGTTTTTT.

This clone was counted between two and nine times. The rearrangement joins TRBV4-3 to TRBJ2-2; 8 bases align to TRBD2. The J segment lost 4 bases and the V segment lost 4 bases, leaving 14 bases of the junction unmatched. Per germline, CDR1 LGHNA and CDR2 YSLEER. The CDR3 is 18 amino acids. CDR3 bases: TGCGCCAGCAGCCTATTGGGGGCGGGGGGTCCCATCACCGGGGAGCTGTTTTTT. Its protein is CASSLLGAGGPITGELFF.

As to this clone: The sample holds other DNA sequences that translate to the same CDR3. This chain links TRBV5-1 with TRBJ2-3, with D unresolved. Trimming took 4 bases from V and 0 from J, leaving 9 bases between them. In germline, CDR1 is SGHRS, CDR2 YFSETQ. The CDR3 covers 14 residues. CDR3 sequence: CASSPGTSTDTQYF. In nucleotides, the CDR3 is TGCGCCAGCAGCCCGGGTACTAGCACAGATACGCAGTATTTT.

The CDR3 DNA reads as TGTGCCAGCAGCTTCCGTGGGGGGGCGCGCACCGGGGAGCTGTTTTTT. Its translation is CASSFRGGARTGELFF. The rearrangement uses TRBV7-9 and TRBJ2-2; D is perhaps TRBD2 (7 bases). Germline V lookup: CDR1 SEHNR, CDR2 FQNEAQ (reference sequence). The ends were cut back, 3 bases at V and 4 bases at J, with 15 bases in the middle. CDR3 length equals 16 residues.

The chain has TRBV5-4 and TRBJ2-5; 9 positions match TRBD2. J gave up 5 bases and V 5 bases, and 13 bases lay outside the gene matches. This CDR3 is 16 amino acids long. The germline CDR1 and CDR2 sequences are SGHNT and YYREEE (reference sequence). For the CDR3, the DNA is TGTGCCAGCAGAGACCGTAGACTAGCGGATGACGAGACCCAGTACTTC. The encoded protein is CASRDRRLADDETQYF. Full variable domain (missing parts from reference TRBV5-4 and TRBJ2-5): ETGVTQSPTHLIKTRGQQVTLRCSSQSGHNTVSWYQQALGQGPQFIFQYYREEENGRGNFPPRFSGLQFPNYSSELNVNALELDDSALYLCASRDRRLADDETQYFGPGTRLLVL.

The chain employs TRBV28 and TRBJ2-5; D uncertain. Germline V lookup: CDR1 MDHEN, CDR2 SYDVKM. The CDR3 has 11 residues. With 8 bases removed from V and 5 bases from J, the gap between germline ends came to 9 bases. The CDR3 DNA sequence: TGTGCCAGCCGGCGGTTGGAGACCCAGTACTTC. Amino acids: CASRRLETQYF.

This chain links TRBV19 with TRBJ1-5, with D tentatively TRBD1 (5 bases). The CDR3 spans 18 residues. Germline V gene sequence: CDR1 LNHDA, CDR2 SQIVND (reference sequence). Deletions cut 1 base from V and 0 bases from J, with 16 bases between. The CDR3 DNA follows: TGTGCCAGTAGTATAGGGGCGGGGGAAGGGTATAGCAATCAGCCCCAGCATTTT. It is translated as CASSIGAGEGYSNQPQHF.

This clone was counted a few times. The chain couples TRBV5-1 to TRBJ2-3, with D tentatively TRBD2 (5 bases). Germline V gene sequence: CDR1 SGHRS, CDR2 YFSETQ. The CDR3 runs 13 residues. V was shortened by 4 bases and J by 6 bases, with 12 bases between the two germline ends. The CDR3: CASSPTGSDTQYF. Here the CDR3 DNA reads TGCGCCAGCAGCCCTACGGGGTCCGATACGCAGTATTTT.

The chain combines TRBV6-1 with TRBJ1-2; D gene uncertain. The CDR3 contains 13 residues. V was trimmed by 4 bases and J by 4 bases, leaving 10 bases between them. In germline, CDR1 is MNHNS, CDR2 SASEGT. The CDR3, as DNA: TGTGCCAGCAGTGTACGGGGTACCTATGGCTACACCTTC. Translated, it gives CASSVRGTYGYTF.

The V and J genes are TRBV7-9 and TRBJ2-7, with 11 bases identical to TRBD1. The germline gives CDR1 SEHNR, CDR2 FQNEAQ (reference sequence). V gave up 5 bases and J gave up 5 bases; unmatched junction bases: 8. The CDR3 runs 15 residues. In DNA, the CDR3 is TGTGCCAGCAGCCCCGGACAGGGGGCAATCAACGAGCAGTACTTC. This codes for CASSPGQGAINEQYF.

The V gene is TRBV6-1, the J gene TRBJ1-6, with D possibly TRBD1 on 5 matching bases. The CDR3 sequence is 13 residues long. CDR1 is MNHNS and CDR2 is SASEGT in the germline V gene. The V end lost 11 bases, the J end lost 9 bases, and 17 bases lay between the germline ends. CDR3 DNA: TGTGCCGCGGGGGGGACCCAGGGTTCACCCCTCCACTTT. The encoded protein is CAAGGTQGSPLHF.

This clone was observed a single time. The chain is built from TRBV1 and TRBJ2-5; the D call TRBD2 from the table was never checked on the DNA. The end of the DNA is better explained by TRBJ2-7, so the J call may be wrong. TRBV1 counts as a pseudogene. The CDR3 consists of 15 residues. The CDR3 region is CTSSQAGTSEYEQYF. Written as DNA, the CDR3 is TGCACCAGCAGCCAAGCCGGGACTAGCGAATACGAGCAGTACTTC.

V usage is TRBV5-1 and J usage is TRBJ2-5; TRBD1 aligns across 7 bases. This CDR3 region has 15 residues. The V and J ends lost 3 bases and 3 bases, in that order; junction bases with no gene match: 8. Looked up from germline, CDR1 is SGHRS and CDR2 is YFSETQ. The CDR3 coding sequence is TGCGCCAGCAGCTCCTCTTCTGACAGGGAAGAGACCCAGTACTTC. Translation gives CASSSSSDREETQYF.

CDR3 DNA: TGCGCCAGCAGCTTCGCGGACAGGGATGTGGATGGCTACACCTTC. It specifies CASSFADRDVDGYTF. The gene calls are TRBV5-1 and TRBJ1-2, with 8 bases matching TRBD1. V gave up 2 bases and J gave up 6 bases; unmatched junction bases: 9. CDR3 length: 15 residues. The V gene's germline CDR1 is SGHRS and CDR2 YFSETQ.

This clone was recorded only once. The V gene is TRBV6-1, the J gene TRBJ2-1; D not resolved. CDR1 is MNHNS and CDR2 is SASEGT in the germline V gene. V shed 7 bases and J shed 3 bases, with 4 bases lying between them. The CDR3 consists of 11 residues. The CDR3 loop is CASILYNEQFF. For the CDR3, the DNA is TGTGCCAGCATCCTCTACAATGAGCAGTTCTTC.

The rearrangement joins TRBV5-1 to TRBJ2-7; TRBD2 is a possible D gene (7 bases). The V and J ends lost 3 bases and 6 bases respectively, with 16 bases between them. Germline V lookup: CDR1 SGHRS, CDR2 YFSETQ. The CDR3 has 14 residues. CDR3 bases: TGCGCCAGCAGCTACAGAGGGGGGGGAGGCGAGCAGTACTTC. It yields the protein CASSYRGGGGEQYF. The whole variable domain, filled in from reference TRBV5-1 and TRBJ2-7, reads KAGVTQTPRYLIKTRGQQVTLSCSPISGHRSVSWYQQTPGQGLQFLFEYFSETQRNKGNFPGRFSGRQFSNSRSEMNVSTLELGDSALYLCASSYRGGGGEQYFGPGTRLTVT.